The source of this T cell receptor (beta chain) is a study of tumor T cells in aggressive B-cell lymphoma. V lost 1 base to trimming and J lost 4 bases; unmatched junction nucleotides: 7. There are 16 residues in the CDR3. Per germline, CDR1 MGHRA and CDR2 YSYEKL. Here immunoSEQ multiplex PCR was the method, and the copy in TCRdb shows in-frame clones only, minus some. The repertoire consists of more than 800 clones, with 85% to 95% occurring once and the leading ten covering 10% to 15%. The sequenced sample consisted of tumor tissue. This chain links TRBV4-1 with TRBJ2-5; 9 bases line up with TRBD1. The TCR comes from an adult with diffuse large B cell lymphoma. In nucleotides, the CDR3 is TGCGCCAGCAGCCAAGGCCGGGACAGGGAGCGAGAGACCCAGTACTTC. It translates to CASSQGRDRERETQYF.